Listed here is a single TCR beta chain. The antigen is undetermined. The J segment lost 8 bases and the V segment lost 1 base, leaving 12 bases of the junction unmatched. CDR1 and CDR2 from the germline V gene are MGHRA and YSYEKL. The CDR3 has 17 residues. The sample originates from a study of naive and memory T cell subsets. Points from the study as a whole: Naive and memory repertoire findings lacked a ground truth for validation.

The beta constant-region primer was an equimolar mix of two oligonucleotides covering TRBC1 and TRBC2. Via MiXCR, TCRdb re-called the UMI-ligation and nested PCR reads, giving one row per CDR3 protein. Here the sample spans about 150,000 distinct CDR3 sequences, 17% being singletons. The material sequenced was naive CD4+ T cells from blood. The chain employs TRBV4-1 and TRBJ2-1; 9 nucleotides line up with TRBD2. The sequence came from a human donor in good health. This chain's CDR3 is CASSQAGGGRAEDEQFF. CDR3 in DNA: TGCGCCAGCAGCCAAGCGGGGGGCGGGAGGGCCGAGGATGAGCAGTTCTTC.